The T cell receptor beta chain under discussion was sequenced for a study of T cells in narcolepsy. Generated by immunoSEQ multiplex PCR, the TCRdb table keeps only in-frame clones and is missing some. The sample holds under 40,000 clones, about four fifths seen once. Source material: memory (CD45RA-) CD4+ T cells from blood. This receptor was taken from a human donor in good health.

In DNA, the CDR3 is TGTGCCAGCAGCCCGGGACTAGTTGAGACCCAGTACTTC. It encodes CASSPGLVETQYF. The genes are TRBV5-4 and TRBJ2-5, with 8 bases lining up with TRBD2. Trimming at V came to 4 bases and at J to 5 bases, leaving 4 bases not matched to a gene. This CDR3 has 13 residues. Per germline, CDR1 SGHNT and CDR2 YYREEE (reference sequence).